This is a list of T cell receptor beta chains from one sample in a study of T-cell memory formation after mild COVID-19. TCRdb reprocessed the 5' RACE reads with MiXCR, giving one entry per CDR3 protein. The data contain more than 350,000 distinct CDR3 sequences, under 25% of them singletons. The specimen was PBMCs or a T cell subset sorted from them (not recorded which). All receptors derive from an adult woman who had mild COVID-19 (a few samples of this study predate the infection). Cell type and time point are not known. The CDR3 runs from the conserved cysteine through the conserved F or W. Fields, in order: clone size, J gene, V gene, D gene, CDR3 DNA, CDR3 protein. The D gene is left open where the match is weak. Clone size is not always given. Where it is, it says once, few, many or a class for expanded clones.

few TRBJ2-7 TRBV4-1 NA TGCGCCAGCAGCGAAGGGAACAGAGCGAGCGCGGAGCAGTACTTC CASSEGNRASAEQYF
NA TRBJ1-1 TRBV12-3/TRBV12-4 NA TGTGCCAGCACCTCAGACAGGTGGAACACTGAAGCTTTCTTT CASTSDRWNTEAFF
NA TRBJ2-5 TRBV9 TRBD1 TGTGCCAGCAGCGTAGGGAGACAGGGACAAGAGACCCAGTACTTC CASSVGRQGQETQYF
few TRBJ2-1 TRBV11-2 NA TGTGCCAGCAGATCTTTCCCCGGGGGGCCACTTATCTACAATGAGCAGTTCTTC CASRSFPGGPLIYNEQFF
NA TRBJ1-1 TRBV12-3/TRBV12-4 NA TGTGCCAGTTCCACGAGGCATGGGAACACTGAAGCTTTCTTT CASSTRHGNTEAFF
few TRBJ1-2 TRBV2 TRBD1 TGTGCCAGCAGCTTAACAGGGGTCTATGGCTACACCTTC CASSLTGVYGYTF
NA TRBJ1-6 TRBV2 NA TGTGCCAGCAGTGACCAGGGTGCGGGCAATTCACCCCTCCACTTT CASSDQGAGNSPLHF
NA TRBJ2-3 TRBV5-6 TRBD1 TGTGCCAGCAGCGCAGCCGGACAGGCCCTCCTGGATACGCAGTATTTT CASSAAGQALLDTQYF
few TRBJ2-1 TRBV7-8 TRBD2 TGTGCCAGCAGCACCGGGACTAGCGGGAGTTTCAACAATGAGCAGTTCTTC CASSTGTSGSFNNEQFF
few TRBJ2-1 TRBV2 NA TGTGCCAGCAGTGAAGCGCGGGCGGGATACAATGAGCAGTTCTTC CASSEARAGYNEQFF
many TRBJ2-3 TRBV28 NA TGTGCCAGCAGTTTCCTCTCGGGCACAGATACGCAGTATTTT CASSFLSGTDTQYF
NA TRBJ2-1 TRBV6-1 NA TGTGCCAGCAGAAGTCTGACCGACAATGAGCAGTTCTTC CASRSLTDNEQFF
few TRBJ2-3 TRBV18 TRBD2 TGTGCCAGCTCATCCGGCGGGGGGGGCGATACGCAGTATTTT CASSSGGGGDTQYF
NA TRBJ2-7 TRBV7-9 TRBD1 TGTGCCAGCAGCCCTCGGGACAGATCCTACGAGCAGTACTTC CASSPRDRSYEQYF
once TRBJ1-2 TRBV27 NA TGTGCCAGCACGAGGGACTTCCATGGCTACACCTTC CASTRDFHGYTF
many TRBJ2-7 TRBV7-9 NA TGTGCCAGCAGCTTAGTAGCAGGAACCTACGAGCAGTACTTC CASSLVAGTYEQYF
NA TRBJ1-6 TRBV20-1 TRBD1 TGCAGTGCCAAGCAGCGGACAGGGGGCGGGAATTCACCCCTCCACTTT CSAKQRTGGGNSPLHF
many TRBJ1-4 TRBV12-3/TRBV12-4 NA TGTGCCAGCAGTTTTCGGCCAGGGAAGGAAAAACTGTTTTTT CASSFRPGKEKLFF
NA TRBJ2-1 TRBV6-5 NA TGTGCCAGCAGACCTGGACTGAGCAATGAGCAGTTCTTC CASRPGLSNEQFF
NA TRBJ2-1 TRBV20-1 TRBD2 TGCAGTGCTAGAGACGGGACTAGCGGGATTGGGGATGAGCAGTTCTTC CSARDGTSGIGDEQFF
NA TRBJ1-6 TRBV5-1 NA TGCGCCAGCAGCCCCGCTGGACAGAGAAATTCACCCCTCCACTTT CASSPAGQRNSPLHF
NA TRBJ2-5 TRBV29-1 TRBD2 TGCAGCGGGGGACTAGCGGGGGGAGAGACCCAGTACTTC CSGGLAGGETQYF
few TRBJ2-3 TRBV4-2 NA TGTGCCAGCAGCCAAGAATCACGGCGGCCCACAGATACTCAGTATTTT CASSQESRRPTDTQYF
NA TRBJ1-1 TRBV30 NA TGTGCCTGGAGTGTACCCCCCGGGGGGAACACTGAAGCTTTCTTT CAWSVPPGGNTEAFF
few TRBJ2-1 TRBV24-1 TRBD1 TGTGCCACCAGTGATTTGCCAGGGGGCAATGAGCAGTTCTTC CATSDLPGGNEQFF
few TRBJ2-3 TRBV6-6 NA TGTGCCAGCAGCCAATGGGGGCAAAGCACAGATACGCAGTATTTT CASSQWGQSTDTQYF
NA TRBJ1-2 TRBV2 TRBD1 TGTGCCAGCAGTGTGGAGGGGGCCGGTGGCTACACCTTC CASSVEGAGGYTF
many TRBJ1-1 TRBV7-9 NA TGTGCCAGCAGCCCGGACATAGGCTCGACTGAAGCTTTCTTT CASSPDIGSTEAFF
few TRBJ1-1 TRBV24-1 NA TGTGCCACCAGTGGGGAGGTGGACACTGAAGCTTTCTTT CATSGEVDTEAFF
many TRBJ2-7 TRBV4-1 NA TGCGCCAGCAGTTCCGATTTGGGCTACGAGCAGTACTTC CASSSDLGYEQYF
few TRBJ2-2 TRBV6-5 NA TGTGCCAGCAGTTACAGGATGGGAACAACCGGGGAGCTGTTTTTT CASSYRMGTTGELFF
few TRBJ2-6 TRBV6-6 NA TGTGCCAGCAGCCGGGACGGGGGCTCTGGGGCCAACGTCCTGACTTTC CASSRDGGSGANVLTF
few TRBJ2-2 TRBV7-3 TRBD2 TGTGCCAGCGGGGGGGCTAGCGGGACCACCGGGGAGCTGTTTTTT CASGGASGTTGELFF
NA TRBJ1-1 TRBV15 TRBD1 TGTGCCACCAGCAGACTCGGACAGGGGGGCACTGAAGCTTTCTTT CATSRLGQGGTEAFF
few TRBJ2-1 TRBV24-1 NA TGTGCCACCGGGGGGGCCCCCTACAATGAGCAGTTCTTC CATGGAPYNEQFF
few TRBJ2-1 TRBV4-1 NA TGCGCCAGCAGCCGCAAACTAGCCCCGCCTAACAATGAGCAGTTCTTC CASSRKLAPPNNEQFF